This is a list of T cell receptor beta chains from one sample in a study of cytomegalovirus exposure and HLA in healthy donors. Profiling relied on immunoSEQ multiplex PCR, and the TCRdb table lists in-frame clones only, not all of them. The table shows 150,000 to 200,000 clones, with about 80% occurring only once. The sequenced material came from PBMCs. These TCRs come from a young woman in good health and CMV-seropositive. The conserved cysteine and the conserved F or W are not part of the CDR3 here. The order of the fields is clone size, J gene, V gene, D gene, CDR3 protein. D genes are given only for firm matches. Rows give clone size only sometimes, using once, few, many, or a class for an expanded clone.

- TRBJ1-5 TRBV19 - ASSTGEGGQPQH
once TRBJ1-2 TRBV5-6 - ASSSVSSGSGYGYT
once TRBJ2-5 TRBV7-2 - ASSSRTKQQETQY
- TRBJ2-1 TRBV5-1 - ASSFDSHPYNEQF
- TRBJ2-2 TRBV30 - ASRVGAGELF
- TRBJ1-1 TRBV7-6 TRBD1 ASSLQQGADTEAF
- TRBJ2-7 TRBV27 - ASSLSWMAGGHEQY
- TRBJ1-5 TRBV11-3 - ASSFQGHQPQH
- TRBJ2-2 TRBV13 - ASSNTGIRNYGELF
- TRBJ2-3 TRBV9 - ASSVAGEISTDTQY
- TRBJ2-1 TRBV9 TRBD2 ASSVVAGGPYNEQF
few TRBJ2-1 TRBV11-2 - ASMPAAAYNEQF
- TRBJ2-1 TRBV5-1 TRBD2 ASSPLISGGALDEQF
- TRBJ1-2 TRBV7-9 TRBD1 SSGVRQGAFVYT
once TRBJ2-7 TRBV7-2 TRBD1 ASSRYRGGEQY
- TRBJ2-1 TRBV21-1 - ASSKVYFNGGTDNEQF
- TRBJ1-2 TRBV4-1 - ASSPLTGSVGYGYT
few TRBJ2-7 TRBV6-5 - ASSYRPSQEIYEQY
once TRBJ1-2 TRBV5-6 - ASSLRVLRNYGYT
once TRBJ1-2 TRBV18 - ASSPKTGDGYT
- TRBJ1-6 TRBV27 TRBD1 ASSSITGAAYNSPLH
- TRBJ2-6 TRBV30 - AWSSHRTTSSGANVLT
- TRBJ2-2 TRBV30 - AWSVVYNGELF
- TRBJ2-2 TRBV19 - ASSTQITGELF
- TRBJ1-2 TRBV13 TRBD1 ASSLGQGMDHGYT
- TRBJ2-7 TRBV2 - ASSGVGASEQY
- TRBJ2-7 TRBV28 - ASRSRGQPYEQY
few TRBJ1-1 TRBV6-6 TRBD1 ASRPGQGFSEAF
few TRBJ1-1 TRBV18 - ASSPPSAGNTEAF
- TRBJ2-1 TRBV2 - ASRGTSTYNEQF
- TRBJ2-7 TRBV7-8 TRBD2 ASSLALAGGGYEQY
- TRBJ1-1 TRBV11-2 - ASSLEPGNTEAF
- TRBJ1-2 TRBV4-1 - ASSQDLGGNYGYT
- TRBJ2-3 TRBV27 TRBD2 ASSLRSGRADTQY
- TRBJ2-3 TRBV5-4 TRBD2 ASSRGTSGKTDTQY
once TRBJ1-1 TRBV9 - ASSRVDLFNTEAF
few TRBJ2-5 TRBV5-6 TRBD1 ASSLTGEETQY
- TRBJ2-1 TRBV27 - ASSYSRTYNEQF
- TRBJ2-2 TRBV13 - ASSRAGATGELF
- TRBJ2-7 TRBV11-3 - ASSLGPGEQY
- TRBJ1-6 TRBV5-1 - ASSLDSNSPLH
- TRBJ1-2 TRBV5-6 - ASSVDRNYGYT
once TRBJ1-1 TRBV5-1 TRBD1 ASSLQGVNTEAF
- TRBJ2-3 TRBV5-1 TRBD2 ASSLGLALVADTQY
- TRBJ1-1 TRBV5-8 - ASSLRVAEAF
- TRBJ2-7 TRBV4-1 TRBD1 ASSHSTGAYEQY
- TRBJ1-2 TRBV29-1 - SVVGGYGYT
- TRBJ2-3 TRBV9 - ASSVGPSTDTQY